This passage covers 31 T cell receptor beta chains from one sample sequenced in a study of blood T cell repertoires in COVID-19. Sequencing was performed with immunoSEQ multiplex PCR; in TCRdb, only in-frame clones are kept and a portion is missing. The table shows about 130,000 clones, with 84% occurring only once. Sequencing was done on a sample of peripheral blood. The receptors were sampled from a woman aged 30 to 39 who had recovered from COVID-19.

This clone was seen a single time. This chain links TRBV27 with TRBJ1-6; D uncertain. V lost 5 bases to trimming and J lost 8 bases, with 10 bases between them. CDR1 and CDR2 from the germline V gene are MNHEY and SMNVEV (reference sequence). This CDR3 comprises 13 residues. CDR3 nucleotides: TGTGCCAGCAGTGTGGGCTTTGATTCACCCCTCCACTTT. This sequence encodes CASSVGFDSPLHF.

J is TRBJ2-2 and V is TRBV6-5; 7 bases are shared with TRBD1. The ends lost 6 bases at V and 3 bases at J; junction bases unmatched: 4. The CDR3 is 14 residues long. Germline V CDR1 and CDR2: MNHEY, SVGAGI. CDR3 protein: CASRDRTDTGELFF. In nucleotides, the CDR3 is TGTGCCAGCAGGGACAGGACGGACACCGGGGAGCTGTTTTTT.

The chain employs TRBV6-5 and TRBJ1-1, with TRBD1 matching 7 bases. The V gene's germline CDR1 is MNHEY and CDR2 SVGAGI. V shed 7 bases and J 4 bases; nucleotides not matched to a gene: 6. CDR3 length equals 13 residues. The CDR3 loop is CASNENRGTEAFF. The CDR3 nucleotides read TGTGCCAGCAACGAGAACAGGGGCACTGAAGCTTTCTTT.

The gene calls are TRBV30 and TRBJ1-4; D unresolved. This CDR3 has 15 residues. V lost 0 bases, J lost 8 bases, and 16 bases lay in between. CDR1 GTSNPN and CDR2 SVGIG come from the germline V gene (reference sequence). The CDR3, as DNA: TGTGCCTGGAGTGTACGCCCGCCCCCAGGAGAAAAACTGTTTTTT. As protein: CAWSVRPPPGEKLFF.

This clone came up a few times. The V gene is TRBV18, the J gene TRBJ2-1, with 11 bases fitting TRBD2. J lost 5 bases, V lost 2 bases, and 2 bases had no gene match. The germline V gene encodes CDR1 KGHSH and CDR2 LQKENI. The CDR3 consists of 15 residues. The CDR3 region has the DNA TGTGCCAGCTCACCAGGTAGCGGGAGGGACAATGAGCAGTTCTTC. Its protein is CASSPGSGRDNEQFF.

V is TRBV19 and J is TRBJ1-3; the match to TRBD1 covers 8 bases. CDR1 LNHDA and CDR2 SQIVND come from the germline V gene (reference sequence). The V segment lost 7 bases and the J segment 0 bases; nucleotides outside the gene matches: 5. The CDR3 contains 15 residues. The chain's CDR3 is CASNDRGRSGNTIYF. DNA for the CDR3: TGTGCCAGTAATGACAGGGGACGCTCTGGAAACACCATATATTTT.

There are a few counts of this clone. V gene TRBV10-2 combines with J gene TRBJ2-5; possibly TRBD2 for D (6 bases). The germline gives CDR1 WSHSY, CDR2 SAAADI. CDR3 length: 16 residues. V shed 4 bases and J shed 4 bases, with 19 bases lying between them. The CDR3 loop reads CASSGGRDWLGETQYF. CDR3 nucleotides: TGCGCCAGCAGTGGCGGTCGGGACTGGTTGGGAGAGACCCAGTACTTC.

This chain uses TRBV27 with TRBJ2-4; 11 nucleotides align to TRBD2. This CDR3 has 16 amino acids. The germline V gene encodes CDR1 MNHEY and CDR2 SMNVEV (reference sequence). V dropped 4 bases and J dropped 6; count of bases not matched to a gene: 8. CDR3 loop: CASSSRLAGNGNIQYF. The CDR3 bases are TGTGCCAGCAGTTCCAGACTAGCGGGGAACGGAAACATTCAGTACTTC.

V and J are TRBV3-1 (or the pseudogene TRBV3-2) and TRBJ1-1; 7 bases map to TRBD1. This CDR3 has 14 amino acids. V shed 7 bases, J shed 2 bases, and the junction held 7 bases outside the gene matches. Germline V gene sequence: CDR1 LGHDT, CDR2 YNNKEL (reference sequence). CDR3 coding DNA: TGTGCCAGCACCAGAGGACAGGCTAACACTGAAGCTTTCTTT. As protein: CASTRGQANTEAFF.

The rearrangement joins TRBV11-2 to TRBJ2-1; the D gene is possibly TRBD2 (6 bases). V dropped 3 bases and J dropped 0 bases, with 12 bases sitting between them. Germline values: CDR1 SGHAT, CDR2 FQNNGV. The CDR3 length is 16 residues. CDR3 residues: CASSLGGASSYNEQFF. CDR3 in DNA: TGTGCCAGCAGCTTGGGCGGGGCCTCCTCCTACAATGAGCAGTTCTTC.

The V gene is TRBV7-9, the J gene TRBJ1-4; tentative D call: TRBD1 (6 bases). Trimming shortened V by 5 bases and J by 5 bases, and 9 bases separated the two germline ends. Germline V lookup: CDR1 SEHNR, CDR2 FQNEAQ (reference sequence). The CDR3 is made up of 13 amino acids. The CDR3 sequence: CASSAGQNEKLFF. CDR3 in DNA: TGTGCCAGCAGCGCCGGACAGAATGAAAAACTGTTTTTT.

The chain joins TRBV29-1 to TRBJ2-2; TRBD1 is a possible D gene (6 bases). The CDR3 length is 12 residues. V dropped 0 bases and J dropped 7 bases, with 6 bases sitting between them. Looked up from germline, CDR1 is SQVTM and CDR2 is ANQGSEA. The CDR3: CSVEEGGGELFF. CDR3 in DNA: TGCAGCGTTGAAGAAGGGGGCGGGGAGCTGTTTTTT.

The chain joins TRBV3-1 (or the pseudogene TRBV3-2) to TRBJ1-2; 7 bases line up with TRBD1. The trim removed 4 bases at V and 0 bases at J, leaving 5 bases unmatched. The CDR3 consists of 15 residues. Germline CDR1 LGHDT, CDR2 YNNKEL (reference sequence). CDR3 sequence reads: CASSPRDRTNYGYTF. For the CDR3, the DNA is TGTGCCAGCAGCCCTCGGGACAGAACTAACTATGGCTACACCTTC.

V gene TRBV5-1 combines with J gene TRBJ1-2; 8 nucleotides agree with TRBD1. In germline, CDR1 is SGHRS, CDR2 YFSETQ. Trimming removed 4 bases from V and 2 bases from J; junction bases left unmatched: 7. The CDR3 totals 15 residues. CDR3 loop: CASSPQGAENYGYTF. Written as DNA, the CDR3 is TGCGCCAGCAGCCCCCAGGGGGCGGAGAACTATGGCTACACCTTC.

DNA of the CDR3: TGTGCCAGCAGAGTCAGTGGGAACACCGGGGAGCTGTTTTTT. Translated: CASRVSGNTGELFF. The J gene is TRBJ2-2, the V gene TRBV6-5; no reliable D call. CDR1 is MNHEY and CDR2 is SVGAGI in the germline V gene. Trimming took off 6 bases at V and 1 base at J, with 9 bases between the two ends. The length of the CDR3 is 14 residues.

The CDR3 region is CASSLAPTSGAHEQFF. The DNA for the CDR3 is TGTGCCAGCAGCTTAGCTCCGACTAGCGGGGCTCATGAGCAGTTCTTC. The rearrangement joins TRBV7-8 to TRBJ2-1, with TRBD2 matching 11 bases. V was pared by 0 bases and J by 8 bases, with 6 bases of the junction left unmatched. CDR1 is SGHVS and CDR2 is FQNEAQ in the germline V gene. The CDR3 is 16 amino acids.

V and J are TRBV11-2 and TRBJ1-3; D is possibly TRBD1 (6 bases). The germline V and J ends were trimmed by 4 bases and 1 base, with 17 bases remaining between them. Germline V gene data show CDR1 as SGHAT and CDR2 as FQNNGV. The CDR3 loop spans 17 amino acids. The CDR3 DNA sequence: TGTGCCAGCAGCTATTCCAATACAGGGTTATCTGGAAACACCATATATTTT. This codes for CASSYSNTGLSGNTIYF.

This clone was detected a few times. V and J are TRBV13 and TRBJ2-5; 9 positions agree with TRBD1. Germline loops: CDR1 PRHDT, CDR2 FYEKMQ (reference sequence). The CDR3 is made up of 16 amino acids. Unmatched junction bases numbered 4, after V lost 0 bases and J lost 2 bases. The CDR3: CASSLGRTGEQETQYF. CDR3 nucleotide sequence: TGTGCCAGCAGCTTAGGCCGGACAGGGGAACAAGAGACCCAGTACTTC.

This sequence joins TRBV11-3 and TRBJ2-5; TRBD2 matches 9 bases. The CDR3 covers 18 residues. The germline V gene encodes CDR1 SGHNT and CDR2 YENEEA. J lost 5 bases, V lost 0 bases, and 13 bases had no gene match. The CDR3 nucleotides read TGTGCCAGCAGCTTAGAAATCCAGGAGCGGGGGGAGAAGGAGACCCAGTACTTC. It translates to CASSLEIQERGEKETQYF.

The V call is TRBV19, the J call TRBJ1-1, with TRBD1 identical over 7 bases. The CDR3 is 13 amino acids. The germline CDR1 and CDR2 sequences are LNHDA and SQIVND (reference sequence). V shed 5 bases and J 5 bases; nucleotides not matched to a gene: 5. This CDR3 reads CASSDPQGTEAFF. The CDR3 bases are TGTGCCAGTAGTGACCCACAGGGGACTGAAGCTTTCTTT.

The rearrangement links TRBV5-1 to TRBJ1-2, with D uncertain. V was cut by 2 bases and J by 0 bases, with 14 bases left in between. This CDR3 comprises 16 residues. Germline V gene data show CDR1 as SGHRS and CDR2 as YFSETQ. As DNA, the CDR3 is TGCGCCAGCAGCTTCGACGGAGATTCTTCTAACTATGGCTACACCTTC. This translates into CASSFDGDSSNYGYTF. The whole variable domain, remainder taken from reference TRBV5-1 and TRBJ1-2, is KAGVTQTPRYLIKTRGQQVTLSCSPISGHRSVSWYQQTPGQGLQFLFEYFSETQRNKGNFPGRFSGRQFSNSRSEMNVSTLELGDSALYLCASSFDGDSSNYGYTFGSGTRLTVV.

CDR3 bases: TGTGCCAGCAGCGTAACAGGGGAGTTGACCGGGGAGCTGTTTTTT. Amino acids: CASSVTGELTGELFF. This chain joins TRBV9 and TRBJ2-2; 7 positions match TRBD1. The CDR3 covers 15 residues. The V segment lost 1 base and the J segment 5 bases; nucleotides outside the gene matches: 5. Germline V CDR1 and CDR2: SGDLS, YYNGEE.

The chain combines TRBV5-6 with TRBJ2-5; 8 bases are a match to TRBD1. V lost 4 bases, J lost 6 bases, and 8 bases stayed unmatched. This CDR3 has 14 residues. Germline lookup yields CDR1 SGHDT and CDR2 YYEEEE. The CDR3 protein is CASSPRTGWQTQYF. DNA of the CDR3: TGTGCCAGCAGCCCCCGGACAGGGTGGCAGACCCAGTACTTC.

This chain links TRBV27 with TRBJ1-1; no reliable D call. The CDR3 totals 12 residues. Germline lookup yields CDR1 MNHEY and CDR2 SMNVEV (reference sequence). The V gene lost 6 bases and the J gene lost 4 bases, with 9 bases spanning the gap. For the CDR3, the DNA is TGTGCCAGCAGCCTTCCCGGCACTGAAGCTTTCTTT. This encodes CASSLPGTEAFF.

This chain joins TRBV29-1 and TRBJ2-7; TRBD1 aligns across 9 bases. Losses at the gene ends were 7 bases for V and 4 bases for J; bases not matched to a gene: 5. Germline lookup yields CDR1 SQVTM and CDR2 ANQGSEA. The CDR3 is 12 amino acids. CDR3 residues: CSAWTGEYEQYF. CDR3 bases: TGCAGCGCTTGGACAGGGGAATACGAGCAGTACTTC.

The rearrangement links TRBV12-3 or TRBV12-4 to TRBJ1-5; weak D call: TRBD1 (5 bases). The CDR3 is 13 amino acids. V lost 8 bases to trimming and J lost 4 bases, with 12 bases between them. CDR3 DNA sequence: TGTGCCAGCCGTAGGGGCCTGAATCAGCCCCAGCATTTT. As protein: CASRRGLNQPQHF.

V gene TRBV7-8 combines with J gene TRBJ2-1; TRBD2 matches at 11 bases. Germline V gene lookup returns CDR1 SGHVS and CDR2 FQNEAQ. The length of the CDR3 is 17 residues. J was trimmed by 6 bases and V by 5 bases; bases with no gene match: 12. Here the CDR3 DNA reads TGTGCCAGCAGCGCACTTCTAACTAGCGGGAGTGGCAATGAGCAGTTCTTC. Residues: CASSALLTSGSGNEQFF.

The CDR3: CASSRGGSGSTGELFF. The DNA of the CDR3 is TGCGCCAGCAGCCGGGGGGGTAGCGGAAGCACCGGGGAGCTGTTTTTT. This sequence joins TRBV5-1 and TRBJ2-2, with 8 bases matching TRBD2. In germline, CDR1 is SGHRS, CDR2 YFSETQ. V gave up 4 bases and J gave up 4 bases; unmatched junction bases: 9. The CDR3 totals 16 residues. Full variable domain (rest looked up from reference TRBV5-1 and TRBJ2-2): KAGVTQTPRYLIKTRGQQVTLSCSPISGHRSVSWYQQTPGQGLQFLFEYFSETQRNKGNFPGRFSGRQFSNSRSEMNVSTLELGDSALYLCASSRGGSGSTGELFFGEGSRLTVL.

The chain employs TRBV19 and TRBJ2-7, with 10 nucleotides matching TRBD1. Germline V gene data show CDR1 as LNHDA and CDR2 as SQIVND (reference sequence). The J segment lost 1 base and the V segment lost 3 bases, leaving 9 bases of the junction unmatched. There are 17 residues in the CDR3. CDR3 nucleotide sequence: TGTGCCAGTAGTATCAACGGACAGGGGGTGAGGTCCTACGAGCAGTACTTC. Translation: CASSINGQGVRSYEQYF.

This clone was observed a single time. V and J are TRBV29-1 and TRBJ2-5; 9 nucleotides match TRBD1. Germline CDR1 and CDR2: SQVTM and ANQGSEA. This CDR3 is built from 13 residues. Trimming at V came to 7 bases and at J to 4 bases, leaving 7 bases not matched to a gene. The CDR3 is CSAAGQGLETQYF. The CDR3 coding sequence is TGCAGCGCAGCGGGACAGGGCTTAGAGACCCAGTACTTC. Based on the CDR3 plus reference TRBV29-1 and TRBJ2-5, the full variable domain is SAVISQKPSRDICQRGTSLTIQCQVDSQVTMMFWYRQQPGQSLTLIATANQGSEATYESGFVIDKFPISRPNLTFSTLTVSNMSPEDSSIYLCSAAGQGLETQYFGPGTRLLVL.

The rearrangement joins TRBV5-6 to TRBJ1-1; no clear D gene. The V and J ends lost 6 bases and 5 bases respectively, with 14 bases between them. The CDR3 is made up of 13 amino acids. The V gene's germline CDR1 is SGHDT and CDR2 YYEEEE. This chain's CDR3 is CASKVSFSTEAFF. The CDR3, as DNA: TGTGCCAGCAAAGTCTCCTTCAGTACTGAAGCTTTCTTT.